The rows below give T cell receptor beta chains drawn from one sample of a study of CD8+ T cells in alopecia areata. Measured with immunoSEQ multiplex PCR; TCRdb has only the in-frame clones, and not every one. The sample yields roughly 150,000 clones, 45% to 60% seen once. The sequencing used CD8+ T cells sorted from blood, collected at week 4, from a patient treated with tofacitinib. The receptors originated from a human donor with alopecia areata. Each CDR3 is given with its conserved first and last residue. D genes are given only for firm matches. Not every row has a clone size; where given, it reads once, few, many or a size class.

v_gene	d_gene	j_gene	abundance	CDR3aa	CDR3nt
TRBV4-3	TRBD2	TRBJ2-2	-	CASSQGGGSTGELFF	TGCGCCAGCAGCCAAGGCGGGGGGTCCACCGGGGAGCTGTTTTTT
TRBV7-9	-	TRBJ2-1	-	CASGWTPRDNEQFF	TGTGCCAGCGGTTGGACTCCGAGGGACAATGAGCAGTTCTTC
TRBV30	-	TRBJ2-1	-	CAWSVAFPEQFF	TGTGCCTGGAGTGTAGCCTTTCCCGAGCAGTTCTTC
TRBV2	TRBD2	TRBJ2-5	once	CASSELGGGGETQYF	TGTGCCAGCAGTGAACTCGGCGGGGGAGGAGAGACCCAGTACTTC
TRBV11-2	TRBD1	TRBJ2-7	-	CASSAPGTATYEQYF	TGTGCCAGCAGCGCTCCCGGGACAGCAACCTACGAGCAGTACTTC
TRBV29-1	-	TRBJ2-3	few	CSYNSEPPLSTDTQYF	TGCAGTTACAATTCGGAACCCCCCCTTAGCACAGATACGCAGTATTTT
TRBV27	TRBD2	TRBJ2-7	-	CASSQVLAGGFHEQYF	TGTGCCAGCAGTCAAGTACTAGCGGGGGGCTTCCACGAGCAGTACTTC
TRBV27	-	TRBJ1-2	-	CASSLIVRGRNYGYTF	TGTGCCAGCAGTTTAATCGTGCGGGGCAGGAACTATGGCTACACCTTC
TRBV6-1	-	TRBJ1-5	-	CASSENTQMQPQHF	TGTGCCAGCAGTGAAAACACCCAGATGCAGCCCCAGCATTTT
TRBV7-8	TRBD1	TRBJ2-1	few	CASSSDRGPYNEQFF	TGTGCCAGCAGCTCCGACAGGGGCCCCTACAATGAGCAGTTCTTC
TRBV10-3	-	TRBJ2-2	once	CAIRTEGAGELFF	TGTGCCATCAGGACAGAGGGAGCCGGGGAGCTGTTTTTT
TRBV7-3	-	TRBJ2-7	-	CASSLIGGTEPTYEQYF	TGTGCCAGCAGCTTAATAGGTGGGACGGAACCGACCTACGAGCAGTACTTC
TRBV30	TRBD2	TRBJ2-3	once	CAWSSYRGGRGTDTQYF	TGTGCCTGGAGTTCGTACCGGGGGGGCCGTGGCACAGATACGCAGTATTTT
TRBV25-1	-	TRBJ2-1	-	CASSEGTGYNEQFF	TGTGCCAGCAGTGAGGGTACAGGGTACAATGAGCAGTTCTTC
TRBV5-1	-	TRBJ2-1	many	CASSPADNEQFF	TGCGCCAGCAGCCCTGCCGACAATGAGCAGTTCTTC
TRBV27	TRBD2	TRBJ2-3	-	CASSPQGLGTSTDTQYF	TGTGCCAGCAGCCCCCAAGGACTAGGCACTAGCACAGATACGCAGTATTTT
TRBV7-9	-	TRBJ1-2	few	CASSTGPNYGYTF	TGTGCCAGCAGCACGGGACCGAACTATGGCTACACCTTC
TRBV5-1	TRBD2	TRBJ2-3	-	CASSWTSPSPGDTQYF	TGCGCCAGCAGCTGGACTAGCCCATCCCCGGGGGATACGCAGTATTTT
TRBV30	-	TRBJ1-5	-	CAWSSADNQPQHF	TGTGCCTGGAGTTCGGCAGACAATCAGCCCCAGCATTTT
TRBV7-9	-	TRBJ2-1	-	CASSEGPGKQFF	TGTGCCAGCAGCGAGGGACCTGGTAAGCAGTTCTTC